This T cell receptor beta chain was found in a study of control samples from healthy donors and cancer patients. Some clones are missing from TCRdb's copy, which holds only in-frame ones; the method was immunoSEQ multiplex PCR. The sample has approximately 120,000 clones, about 87% seen once; the top ten hold around 3%. This CDR3 is 13 amino acids long. V lost 8 bases to trimming and J lost 7 bases, with 14 bases between them. The V gene's germline CDR1 is MNHEY and CDR2 SVGAGI. Sequences were obtained from blood. This receptor was identified in a man in his 60s in good health. This chain joins TRBV6-5 and TRBJ1-4, with D possibly being TRBD1 (6 bases). The DNA for the CDR3 is TGTGCCAGCTTACTCGGAGGGGGTGAAAAACTGTTTTTT. The encoded protein is CASLLGGGEKLFF.